These T cell receptor beta chains were read from a single sample in a study of T-cell reconstitution after alpha-beta-depleted transplantation in children. TCRdb fed the PCR reads into MiXCR, producing one record per CDR3 protein. Of fewer than 500,000 distinct CDR3 sequences listed, over 40% were seen once; the top ten hold 27%. The sample in question was PBMCs, obtained before TCRalphabeta/CD19-depleted stem cell transplant. The receptors here all came from a girl aged 2-10 years with aplastic anemia, due to receive a stem cell transplant. Each CDR3 is given with its conserved first and last residue. A D gene is named only where the DNA matches it firmly. Size is stated for part of the rows, as once, few or many counts, or as a class when the clone is expanded.

V	size	J	D	length	CDR3	DNA
TRBV20-1	.	TRBJ2-5	TRBD2	15	CSARGAGTTQETQYF	TGCAGTGCTAGAGGGGCAGGGACTACACAAGAGACCCAGTACTTC
TRBV5-1	.	TRBJ2-6	.	17	CASSLMGRGSGANVLTF	TGCGCCAGCAGCTTGATGGGCCGAGGCTCTGGGGCCAACGTCCTGACTTTC
TRBV28	.	TRBJ2-3	TRBD1	18	CASSGTGVISVGTDTQYF	TGTGCCAGTTCCGGGACAGGGGTTATTTCTGTGGGCACAGATACGCAGTATTTT
TRBV14	.	TRBJ2-3	.	13	CASSQDWTGTQYF	TGTGCCAGCAGCCAAGATTGGACGGGTACGCAGTATTTT
TRBV7-9	.	TRBJ2-5	TRBD2	18	CAMSPGTSGSSFGETQYF	TGTGCCATGAGCCCCGGGACTAGCGGGAGTTCTTTCGGAGAGACCCAGTACTTC
TRBV20-1	.	TRBJ2-1	TRBD2	19	CSASFGLAGVGESYNEQFF	TGCAGTGCTAGTTTTGGACTAGCGGGAGTCGGGGAATCCTACAATGAGCAGTTCTTC
TRBV20-1	many	TRBJ2-1	.	14	CSPSNSPGNNEQFF	TGCAGCCCCTCTAACTCGCCGGGGAACAATGAGCAGTTCTTC
TRBV19	.	TRBJ2-7	.	14	CASSMETDSYEQYF	TGTGCCAGTAGTATGGAAACGGATTCCTACGAGCAGTACTTC
TRBV12-3/TRBV12-4	.	TRBJ2-1	.	13	CASNIKGNNEQFF	TGTGCCAGCAATATCAAGGGGAACAATGAGCAGTTCTTC
TRBV12-3/TRBV12-4	.	TRBJ1-2	.	13	CASSLGGVYGYTF	TGTGCCAGCAGTTTAGGGGGGGTCTATGGCTACACCTTC
TRBV20-1	.	TRBJ2-7	.	12	CSAPGPSNEQYF	TGCAGTGCTCCGGGGCCGTCAAACGAGCAGTACTTC
TRBV29-1	many	TRBJ1-2	.	13	CSVEPGTNYGYTF	TGCAGCGTTGAGCCGGGTACTAACTATGGCTACACCTTC
TRBV3-1	once	TRBJ2-3	TRBD2	15	CASSLGLAGTATQYF	TGTGCCAGCAGTCTCGGGTTAGCGGGAACGGCAACGCAGTATTTT
TRBV24-1	few	TRBJ2-2	.	13	CATKPDNTGELFF	TGTGCCACCAAACCTGATAACACCGGGGAGCTGTTTTTT
TRBV12-3/TRBV12-4	many	TRBJ2-5	.	15	CASSRGTRMGETQYF	TGTGCCAGCAGCCGCGGGACCCGCATGGGAGAGACCCAGTACTTC
TRBV5-4	.	TRBJ2-7	.	15	CASSLGLLRCYEQYF	TGTGCCAGCAGCTTGGGGCTCCTGAGATGCTACGAGCAGTACTTC
TRBV6-5	.	TRBJ2-2	.	16	CASSYSYRPNTGELFF	TGTGCCAGCAGTTATAGTTACAGACCGAACACCGGGGAGCTGTTTTTT
TRBV20-1	.	TRBJ2-7	TRBD2	17	CSAREELAGRGGYEQYF	TGCAGTGCTAGAGAGGAACTAGCGGGAAGGGGAGGATACGAGCAGTACTTC
TRBV15	.	TRBJ2-5	.	15	CATSRDQTVTETQYF	TGTGCCACCAGCAGAGATCAAACCGTTACGGAGACCCAGTACTTC
TRBV7-2	many	TRBJ2-5	TRBD2	17	CASSRGASLAGEETQYF	TGTGCCAGCAGCCGGGGGGCCTCACTAGCGGGAGAAGAGACCCAGTACTTC
TRBV15	.	TRBJ2-3	.	12	CATSRVADTQYF	TGTGCCACCAGCAGAGTAGCGGATACGCAGTATTTT
TRBV7-2	many	TRBJ2-5	TRBD2	15	CASSFRLAGAETQYF	TGTGCCAGCAGCTTCCGACTAGCGGGAGCGGAGACCCAGTACTTC
TRBV24-1	.	TRBJ2-6	TRBD2	19	CATSDPRTSGYSGANVLTF	TGTGCCACCAGTGATCCCAGGACTAGCGGGTACTCTGGGGCCAACGTCCTGACTTTC
TRBV3-1	few	TRBJ2-5	TRBD2	16	CATSTRRAGAPWTQYF	TGTGCCACCTCCACGAGGCGAGCGGGGGCGCCCTGGACCCAGTACTTC
TRBV5-1	many	TRBJ2-1	TRBD2	13	CASKREGLYEQFF	TGCGCCAGCAAGCGGGAGGGCCTCTATGAGCAGTTCTTC
TRBV20-1	.	TRBJ1-4	TRBD1	15	CSAPPPTGGNEKLFF	TGCAGTGCTCCCCCGCCGACAGGGGGAAATGAAAAACTGTTTTTT
TRBV9	many	TRBJ1-1	.	15	CASSVVGAGATEAFF	TGTGCCAGCAGCGTAGTCGGGGCGGGGGCCACTGAAGCTTTCTTT
TRBV5-6	many	TRBJ2-7	.	15	CASSLGGSSGYEQYF	TGTGCCAGCAGCTTGGGCGGGTCCTCGGGGTACGAGCAGTACTTC
TRBV4-3	few	TRBJ1-1	TRBD1	15	CASSQWTGEGTEAFF	TGCGCCAGCAGCCAGTGGACAGGGGAGGGCACTGAAGCTTTCTTT
TRBV25-1	many	TRBJ2-2	TRBD2	17	CASSELAGGQNTGELFF	TGTGCCAGCAGTGAACTAGCGGGAGGCCAGAACACCGGGGAGCTGTTTTTT
TRBV25-1	many	TRBJ2-5	TRBD1	15	CASSRTGGYQETQYF	TGTGCCAGCAGTAGGACAGGGGGCTACCAAGAGACCCAGTACTTC
TRBV20-1	.	TRBJ2-7	TRBD2	16	CSARDHGGLSSYEQYF	TGCAGTGCTAGAGATCACGGGGGGTTGAGCTCGTACGAGCAGTACTTC
TRBV20-1	.	TRBJ2-1	TRBD2	16	CSARDPRTSGNGLLFF	TGCAGTGCTAGAGACCCCCGGACTAGCGGGAACGGTCTCCTGTTCTTC
TRBV28	.	TRBJ2-7	TRBD1	13	CATEDRGDYEQYF	TGTGCCACCGAGGACAGGGGGGACTACGAGCAGTACTTC
TRBV20-1	.	TRBJ1-2	.	15	CSASGPDDSFHGYTF	TGCAGTGCTTCGGGGCCCGATGACAGCTTTCATGGCTACACCTTC
TRBV7-8	.	TRBJ1-2	.	15	CASSLKAGGGYGYTF	TGTGCCAGCAGCTTAAAGGCCGGAGGGGGCTATGGCTACACCTTC
TRBV29-1	many	TRBJ1-2	TRBD1	15	CSVEGYRQGSSGYTF	TGCAGCGTTGAAGGTTACAGACAGGGGTCGAGTGGCTACACCTTC
TRBV6-2/TRBV6-3	.	TRBJ2-1	.	17	CASSGFFKELLFNEQFF	TGTGCCAGCAGTGGATTTTTTAAGGAGCTCTTATTCAATGAGCAGTTCTTC
TRBV12-3/TRBV12-4	.	TRBJ2-7	.	13	CASSWGPRYEQYF	TGTGCCAGCAGTTGGGGCCCCCGTTACGAGCAGTACTTC
TRBV29-1	.	TRBJ2-7	.	14	CSVGIAGSSYEQYF	TGCAGCGTTGGAATTGCGGGGAGCTCCTACGAGCAGTACTTC
TRBV5-1	.	TRBJ2-7	TRBD2	15	CASSWERGPNYEQYF	TGCGCCAGCAGCTGGGAGCGGGGGCCAAACTACGAGCAGTACTTC
TRBV6-5	few	TRBJ1-1	TRBD1	16	CASSYSGNGQGAEAFF	TGTGCCAGCAGTTACTCGGGAAACGGACAGGGGGCTGAAGCTTTCTTT
TRBV4-2	.	TRBJ1-2	.	15	CASSQWGGANYGYTF	TGTGCCAGCAGCCAATGGGGCGGCGCTAACTATGGCTACACCTTC
TRBV28	.	TRBJ2-7	TRBD1	12	CASKLTGDEQYF	TGTGCCAGCAAACTCACAGGGGACGAGCAGTACTTC
TRBV7-2	.	TRBJ1-3	.	16	CASSSPGHFSGNTIYF	TGTGCCAGCAGCTCTCCGGGACATTTCTCTGGAAACACCATATATTTT
TRBV27	many	TRBJ2-7	.	13	CASTPGTFYEQYF	TGTGCCAGCACACCCGGGACTTTCTACGAGCAGTACTTC
TRBV29-1	.	TRBJ2-1	TRBD2	16	CSEPRTSGNLYNEQFF	TGCAGCGAACCAAGGACTAGCGGGAACCTATACAATGAGCAGTTCTTC
TRBV11-2	few	TRBJ1-6	.	16	CASSFSGSSYNSPLHF	TGTGCCAGCAGCTTTAGCGGGAGCTCCTATAATTCACCCCTCCACTTT
TRBV10-3	few	TRBJ2-5	TRBD2	15	CAISGASGALETQYF	TGTGCCATCAGTGGGGCTAGCGGGGCCTTAGAGACCCAGTACTTC
TRBV12-3/TRBV12-4	.	TRBJ1-2	TRBD1	15	CASSPDRALHYGYTF	TGTGCCAGCAGTCCCGACAGGGCCCTGCACTATGGCTACACCTTC
TRBV5-1	.	TRBJ2-7	.	14	CASSLVSGNYEQYF	TGCGCCAGCAGCTTGGTCTCGGGTAACTACGAGCAGTACTTC
TRBV7-8	few	TRBJ2-2	.	15	CASSPASRETGELFF	TGTGCCAGCAGCCCGGCCTCCCGGGAGACCGGGGAGCTGTTTTTT
TRBV6-2/TRBV6-3	few	TRBJ2-1	.	13	CASRQAGVGEQFF	TGTGCCAGCAGGCAAGCTGGGGTGGGTGAGCAGTTCTTC
TRBV29-1	few	TRBJ2-7	.	12	CSAIRDSYEQYF	TGCAGCGCCATCAGGGACTCCTACGAGCAGTACTTC
TRBV12-3/TRBV12-4	.	TRBJ1-3	.	13	CASSLRGRNTIYF	TGTGCCAGCAGTTTAAGGGGTAGAAACACCATATATTTT
TRBV20-1	.	TRBJ2-5	.	15	CSPVFPPQAQETQYF	TGCAGTCCCGTCTTCCCCCCACAGGCTCAAGAGACCCAGTACTTC
TRBV5-1	few	TRBJ1-2	.	15	CASSTVEGGTYGYTF	TGCGCCAGCAGCACCGTGGAGGGGGGGACCTATGGCTACACCTTC
TRBV6-1	.	TRBJ1-1	.	13	CASPRGGNTEAFF	TGTGCCAGCCCCAGGGGAGGGAACACTGAAGCTTTCTTT
TRBV7-9	.	TRBJ1-5	.	15	CASSLGWQGNQPQHF	TGTGCCAGCAGCTTAGGTTGGCAGGGTAATCAGCCCCAGCATTTT